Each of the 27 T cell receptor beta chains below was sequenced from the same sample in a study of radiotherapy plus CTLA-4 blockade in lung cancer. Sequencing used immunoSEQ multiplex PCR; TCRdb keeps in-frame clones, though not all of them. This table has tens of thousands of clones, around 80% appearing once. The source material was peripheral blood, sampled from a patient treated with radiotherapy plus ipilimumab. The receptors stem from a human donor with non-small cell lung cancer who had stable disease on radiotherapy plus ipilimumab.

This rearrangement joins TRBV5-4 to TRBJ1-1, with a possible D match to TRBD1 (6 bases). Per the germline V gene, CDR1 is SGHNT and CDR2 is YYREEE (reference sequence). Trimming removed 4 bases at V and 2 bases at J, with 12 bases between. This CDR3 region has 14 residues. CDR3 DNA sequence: TGTGCCAGCAGCATAGGGGGGGATAACACTGAAGCTTTCTTT. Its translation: CASSIGGDNTEAFF.

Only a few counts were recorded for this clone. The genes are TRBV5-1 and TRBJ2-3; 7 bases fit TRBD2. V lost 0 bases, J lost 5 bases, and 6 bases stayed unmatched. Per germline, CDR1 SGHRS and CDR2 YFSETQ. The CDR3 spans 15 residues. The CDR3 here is CASSLATSRGDTQYF. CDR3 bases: TGCGCCAGCAGCTTGGCGACTAGCCGGGGAGATACGCAGTATTTT. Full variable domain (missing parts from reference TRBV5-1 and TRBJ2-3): KAGVTQTPRYLIKTRGQQVTLSCSPISGHRSVSWYQQTPGQGLQFLFEYFSETQRNKGNFPGRFSGRQFSNSRSEMNVSTLELGDSALYLCASSLATSRGDTQYFGPGTRLTVL.

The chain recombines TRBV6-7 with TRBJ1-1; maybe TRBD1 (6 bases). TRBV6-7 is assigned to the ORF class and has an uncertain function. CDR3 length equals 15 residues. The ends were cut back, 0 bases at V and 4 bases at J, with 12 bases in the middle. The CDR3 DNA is TGTGCCAGCAGTTACTCTTCAGGGGACGCCACTGAAGCTTTCTTT. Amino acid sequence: CASSYSSGDATEAFF.

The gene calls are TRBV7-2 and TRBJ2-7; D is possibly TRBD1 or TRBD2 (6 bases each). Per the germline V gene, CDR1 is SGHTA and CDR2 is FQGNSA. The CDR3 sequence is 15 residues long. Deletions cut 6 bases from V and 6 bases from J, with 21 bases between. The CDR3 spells CASRTGGQGNLEQYF. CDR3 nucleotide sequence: TGTGCCAGCAGGACCGGGGGCCAGGGGAATCTCGAGCAGTACTTC.

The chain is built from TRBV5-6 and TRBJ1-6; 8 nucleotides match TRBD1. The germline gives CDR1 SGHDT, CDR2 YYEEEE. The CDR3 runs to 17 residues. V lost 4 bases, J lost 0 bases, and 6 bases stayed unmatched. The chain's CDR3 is CASSADRASSYNSPLHF. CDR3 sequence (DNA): TGTGCCAGCAGCGCGGACAGGGCAAGCTCCTATAATTCACCCCTCCACTTT.

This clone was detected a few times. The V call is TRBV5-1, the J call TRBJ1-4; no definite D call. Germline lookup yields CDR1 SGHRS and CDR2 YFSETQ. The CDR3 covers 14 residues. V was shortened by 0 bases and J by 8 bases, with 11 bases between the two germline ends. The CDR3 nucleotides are TGCGCCAGCAGCTTGGGTTACAGAATGGAAAAACTGTTTTTT. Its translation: CASSLGYRMEKLFF.

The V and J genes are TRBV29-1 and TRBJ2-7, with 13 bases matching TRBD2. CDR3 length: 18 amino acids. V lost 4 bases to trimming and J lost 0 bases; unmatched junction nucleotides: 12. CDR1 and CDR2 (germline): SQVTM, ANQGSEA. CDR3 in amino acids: CSVGHDPRTSGSSYEQYF. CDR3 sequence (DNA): TGCAGCGTTGGGCACGATCCGAGGACTAGCGGGAGCTCCTACGAGCAGTACTTC.

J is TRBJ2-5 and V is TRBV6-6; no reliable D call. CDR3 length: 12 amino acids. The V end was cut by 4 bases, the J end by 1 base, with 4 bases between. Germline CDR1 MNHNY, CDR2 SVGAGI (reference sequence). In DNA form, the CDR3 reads TGTGCCAGCAGTTCTGGCCAAGAGACCCAGTACTTC. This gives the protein CASSSGQETQYF.

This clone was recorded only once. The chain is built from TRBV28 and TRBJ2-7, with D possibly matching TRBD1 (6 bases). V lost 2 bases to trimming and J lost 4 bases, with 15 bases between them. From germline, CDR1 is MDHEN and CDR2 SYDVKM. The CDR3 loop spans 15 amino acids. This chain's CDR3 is CASSLGPGAQYEQYF. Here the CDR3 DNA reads TGTGCCAGCAGTTTAGGGCCAGGGGCGCAGTACGAGCAGTACTTC.

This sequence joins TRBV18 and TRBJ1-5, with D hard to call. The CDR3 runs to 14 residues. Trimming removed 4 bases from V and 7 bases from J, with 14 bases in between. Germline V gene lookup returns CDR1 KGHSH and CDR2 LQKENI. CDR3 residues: CASSLSGLRQPQHF. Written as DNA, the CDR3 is TGTGCCAGCTCACTCTCGGGTCTTAGGCAGCCCCAGCATTTT.

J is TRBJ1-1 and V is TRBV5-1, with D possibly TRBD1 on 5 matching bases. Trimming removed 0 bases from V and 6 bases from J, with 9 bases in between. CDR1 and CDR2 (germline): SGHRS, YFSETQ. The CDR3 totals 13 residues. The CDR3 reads CASSLGQFSEAFF. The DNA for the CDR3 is TGCGCCAGCAGCTTGGGACAGTTCTCTGAAGCTTTCTTT.

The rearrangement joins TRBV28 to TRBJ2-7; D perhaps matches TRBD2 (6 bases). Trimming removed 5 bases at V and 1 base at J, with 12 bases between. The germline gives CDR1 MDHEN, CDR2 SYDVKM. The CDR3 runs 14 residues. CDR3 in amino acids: CASSAPSASYEQYF. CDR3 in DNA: TGTGCCAGCAGTGCCCCTAGCGCTTCCTACGAGCAGTACTTC.

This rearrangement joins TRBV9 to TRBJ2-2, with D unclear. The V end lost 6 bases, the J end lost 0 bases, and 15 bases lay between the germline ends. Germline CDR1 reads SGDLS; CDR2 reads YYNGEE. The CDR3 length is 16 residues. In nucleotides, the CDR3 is TGTGCCAGCACCGCCACGATAAACACGAACACCGGGGAGCTGTTTTTT. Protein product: CASTATINTNTGELFF. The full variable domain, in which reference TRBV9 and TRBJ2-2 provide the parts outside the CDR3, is DSGVTQTPKHLITATGQRVTLRCSPRSGDLSVYWYQQSLDQGLQFLIQYYNGEERAKGNILERFSAQQFPDLHSELNLSSLELGDSALYFCASTATINTNTGELFFGEGSRLTVL.

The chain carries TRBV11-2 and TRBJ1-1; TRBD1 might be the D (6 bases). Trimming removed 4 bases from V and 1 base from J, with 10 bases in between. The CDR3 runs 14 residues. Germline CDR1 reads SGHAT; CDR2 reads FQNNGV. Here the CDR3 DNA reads TGTGCCAGCAGCTGGGGGGCGGGGAACACTGAAGCTTTCTTT. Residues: CASSWGAGNTEAFF.

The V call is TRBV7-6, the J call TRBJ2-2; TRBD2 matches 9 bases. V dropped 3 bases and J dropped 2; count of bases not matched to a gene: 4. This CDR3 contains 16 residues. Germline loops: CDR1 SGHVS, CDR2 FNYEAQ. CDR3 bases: TGTGCCAGCAGCTTTAGCGGGGGAGGAAACACCGGGGAGCTGTTTTTT. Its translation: CASSFSGGGNTGELFF. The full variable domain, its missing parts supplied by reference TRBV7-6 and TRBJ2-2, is GAGVSQSPRYKVTKRGQDVALRCDPISGHVSLYWYRQALGQGPEFLTYFNYEAQQDKSGLPNDRFSAERPEGSISTLTIQRTEQRDSAMYRCASSFSGGGNTGELFFGEGSRLTVL.

The CDR3 nucleotides read TGTGCCAGCAGCATGATCGGGACAGATACGCAGTATTTT. Protein: CASSMIGTDTQYF. The rearrangement joins TRBV7-2 to TRBJ2-3; D not resolved. This CDR3 is 13 amino acids long. The V end was cut by 5 bases, the J end by 3 bases, with 9 bases between. Germline V gives CDR1 SGHTA, CDR2 FQGNSA.

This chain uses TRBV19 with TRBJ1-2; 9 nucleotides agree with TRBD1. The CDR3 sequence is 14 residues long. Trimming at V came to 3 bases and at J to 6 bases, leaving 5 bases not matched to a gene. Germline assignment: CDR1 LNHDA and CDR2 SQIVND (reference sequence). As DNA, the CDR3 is TGTGCCAGTAGTATCCCCGGGACAGGGCATGGCTACACCTTC. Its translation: CASSIPGTGHGYTF.

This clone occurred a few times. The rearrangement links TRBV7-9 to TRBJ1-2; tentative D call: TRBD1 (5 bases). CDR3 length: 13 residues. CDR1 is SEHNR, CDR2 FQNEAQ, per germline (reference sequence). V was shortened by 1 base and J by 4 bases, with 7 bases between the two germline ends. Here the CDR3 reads CASSLGQTYGYTF. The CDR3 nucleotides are TGTGCCAGCAGCTTAGGACAGACCTATGGCTACACCTTC.

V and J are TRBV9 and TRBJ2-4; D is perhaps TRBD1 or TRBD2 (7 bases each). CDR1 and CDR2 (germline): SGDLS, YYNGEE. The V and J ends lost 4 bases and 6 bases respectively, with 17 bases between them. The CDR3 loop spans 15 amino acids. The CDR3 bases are TGTGCCAGCAGCCCCCCTTCAGGGGGGGGAAACATTCAGTACTTC. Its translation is CASSPPSGGGNIQYF.

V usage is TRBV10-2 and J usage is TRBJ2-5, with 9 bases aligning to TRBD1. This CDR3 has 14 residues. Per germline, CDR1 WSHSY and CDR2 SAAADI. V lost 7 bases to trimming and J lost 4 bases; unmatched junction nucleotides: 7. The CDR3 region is CASNGGTGRETQYF. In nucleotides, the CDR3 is TGCGCCAGCAATGGGGGGACAGGGAGAGAGACCCAGTACTTC.

This chain's CDR3 is CASRPRDRVNTEAFF. DNA for the CDR3: TGTGCCAGCAGGCCGCGGGACAGGGTGAACACTGAAGCTTTCTTT. The rearrangement uses TRBV6-5 and TRBJ1-1, with 9 bases lining up with TRBD1. V lost 6 bases to trimming and J lost 0 bases; unmatched junction nucleotides: 5. From germline, CDR1 is MNHEY and CDR2 SVGAGI. The length of the CDR3 is 15 residues.

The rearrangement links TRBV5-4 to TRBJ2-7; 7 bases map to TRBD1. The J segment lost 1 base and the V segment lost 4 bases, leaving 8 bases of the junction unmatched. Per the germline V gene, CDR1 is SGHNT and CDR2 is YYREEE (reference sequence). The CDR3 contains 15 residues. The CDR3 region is CASSLEGGRSYEQYF. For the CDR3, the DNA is TGTGCCAGCAGCCTGGAAGGGGGCAGGTCCTACGAGCAGTACTTC.

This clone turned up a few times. The CDR3 coding sequence is TGTGCCAGCAGCAAAGACAGGGGGTTGAACACTGAAGCTTTCTTT. It yields the protein CASSKDRGLNTEAFF. The chain couples TRBV6-5 to TRBJ1-1, with TRBD1 matching 9 bases. Germline CDR1 MNHEY, CDR2 SVGAGI. The CDR3 sequence is 15 residues long. The V and J ends lost 6 bases and 0 bases, in that order; junction bases with no gene match: 5.

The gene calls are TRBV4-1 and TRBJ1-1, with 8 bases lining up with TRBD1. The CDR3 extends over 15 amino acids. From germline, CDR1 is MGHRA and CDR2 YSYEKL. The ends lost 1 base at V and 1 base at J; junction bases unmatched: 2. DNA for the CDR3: TGCGCCAGCAGCCAAGCCAGGGGGCCGAACACTGAAGCTTTCTTT. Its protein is CASSQARGPNTEAFF.

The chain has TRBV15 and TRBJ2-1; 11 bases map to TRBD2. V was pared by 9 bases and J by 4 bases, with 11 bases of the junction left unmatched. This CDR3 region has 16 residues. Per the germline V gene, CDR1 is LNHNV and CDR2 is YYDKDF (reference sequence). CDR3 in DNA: TGTGCCACAAACAGAAAGTCTAGCGGGAGGTACAATGAGCAGTTCTTC. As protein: CATNRKSSGRYNEQFF.

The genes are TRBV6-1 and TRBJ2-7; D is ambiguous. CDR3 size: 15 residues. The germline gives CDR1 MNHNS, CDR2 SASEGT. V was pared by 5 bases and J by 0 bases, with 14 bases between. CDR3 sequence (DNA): TGTGCCAGCAGTTCCACGACCGATAGCTCCTACGAGCAGTACTTC. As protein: CASSSTTDSSYEQYF.

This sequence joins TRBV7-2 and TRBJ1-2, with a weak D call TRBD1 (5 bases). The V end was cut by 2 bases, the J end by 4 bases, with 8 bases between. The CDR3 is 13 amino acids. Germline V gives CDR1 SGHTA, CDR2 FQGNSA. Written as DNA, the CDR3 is TGTGCCAGCAGCTTACCGACAGTCTATGGCTACACCTTC. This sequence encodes CASSLPTVYGYTF.